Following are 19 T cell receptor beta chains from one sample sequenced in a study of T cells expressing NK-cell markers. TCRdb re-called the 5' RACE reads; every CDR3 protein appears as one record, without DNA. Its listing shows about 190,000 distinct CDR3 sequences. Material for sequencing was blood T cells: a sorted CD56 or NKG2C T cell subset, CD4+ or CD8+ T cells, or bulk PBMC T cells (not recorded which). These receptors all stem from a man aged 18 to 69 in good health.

The CDR3 sequence is CASSQFPANYGYTF. V gene TRBV3-1 combines with J gene TRBJ1-2. The CDR3 has 14 residues. CDR1 LGHDT and CDR2 YNNKEL come from the germline V gene (reference sequence).

This CDR3 is CASSPRGPTSYEQYF. This sequence joins TRBV19 and TRBJ2-7; TCRdb gives TRBD1 as the D gene, but with no DNA this cannot be confirmed. The CDR3 consists of 15 residues. Looked up from germline, CDR1 is LNHDA and CDR2 is SQIVND (reference sequence).

CDR3: CASSIQGLGSPLHF. V usage is TRBV7-3 and J usage is TRBJ1-6; TCRdb's D call, TRBD1, is unchecked because there is no DNA. The CDR3 sequence is 14 residues long. The germline V gene has CDR1 SGHTA and CDR2 FQGTGA.

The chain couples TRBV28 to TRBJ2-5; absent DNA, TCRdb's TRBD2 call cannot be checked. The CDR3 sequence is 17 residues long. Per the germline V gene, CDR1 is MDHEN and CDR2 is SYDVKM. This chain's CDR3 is CASSLALAGGGQETQYF.

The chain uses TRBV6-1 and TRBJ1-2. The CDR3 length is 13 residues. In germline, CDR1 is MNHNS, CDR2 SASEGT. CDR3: CASSEAGLDGYTF.

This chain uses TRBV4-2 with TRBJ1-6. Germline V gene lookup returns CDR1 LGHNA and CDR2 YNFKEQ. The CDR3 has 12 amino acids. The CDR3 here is CASSHPNSPLHF.

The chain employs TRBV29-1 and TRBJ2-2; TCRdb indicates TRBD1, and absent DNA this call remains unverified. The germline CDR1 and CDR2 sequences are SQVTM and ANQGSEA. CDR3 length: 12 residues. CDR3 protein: CLGGDPTGELFF.

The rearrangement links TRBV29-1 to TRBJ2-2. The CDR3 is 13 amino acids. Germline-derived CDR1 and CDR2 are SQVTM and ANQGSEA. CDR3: CSVAISSTGELFF.

The CDR3 region is CASSLGPSGGGGTDTQYF. The V gene is TRBV5-6, the J gene TRBJ2-3; TCRdb's D call of TRBD2 is untestable without DNA. Germline values: CDR1 SGHDT, CDR2 YYEEEE. The CDR3 is 18 residues long.

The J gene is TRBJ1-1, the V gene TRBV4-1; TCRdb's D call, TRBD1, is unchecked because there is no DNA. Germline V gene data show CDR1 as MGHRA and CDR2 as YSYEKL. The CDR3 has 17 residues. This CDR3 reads CASSLHPGQGVSTEAFF.

The CDR3 sequence: CASSPRTGGLNQPQHF. This chain uses TRBV6-1 with TRBJ1-5; as DNA is missing, the TRBD1 call by TCRdb cannot be tested. The CDR3 sequence is 16 residues long. Germline CDR1 MNHNS, CDR2 SASEGT.

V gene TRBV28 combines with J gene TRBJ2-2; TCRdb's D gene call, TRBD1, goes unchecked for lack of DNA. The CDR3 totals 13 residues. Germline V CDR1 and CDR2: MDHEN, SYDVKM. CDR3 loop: CASSSPRAGELFF.

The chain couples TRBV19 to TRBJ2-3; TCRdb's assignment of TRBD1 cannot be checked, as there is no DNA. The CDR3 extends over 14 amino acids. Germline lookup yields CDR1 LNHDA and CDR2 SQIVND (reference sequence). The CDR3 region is CASSSDRFKDTQYF.

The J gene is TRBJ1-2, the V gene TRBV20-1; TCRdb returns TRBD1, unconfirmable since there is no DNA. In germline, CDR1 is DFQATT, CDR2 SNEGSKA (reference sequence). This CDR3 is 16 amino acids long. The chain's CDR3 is CSARGGTGGFGYGYTF.

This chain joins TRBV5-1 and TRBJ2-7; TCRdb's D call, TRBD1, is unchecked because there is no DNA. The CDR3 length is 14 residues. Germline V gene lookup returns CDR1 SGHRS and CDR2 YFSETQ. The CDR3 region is CASSLGQVNSEQYF.

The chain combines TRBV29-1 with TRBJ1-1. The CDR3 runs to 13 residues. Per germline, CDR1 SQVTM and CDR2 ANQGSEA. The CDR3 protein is CSVDAGGNTEAFF. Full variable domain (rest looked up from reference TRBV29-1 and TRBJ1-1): SAVISQKPSRDICQRGTSLTIQCQVDSQVTMMFWYRQQPGQSLTLIATANQGSEATYESGFVIDKFPISRPNLTFSTLTVSNMSPEDSSIYLCSVDAGGNTEAFFGQGTRLTVV.

This chain's CDR3 is CASSLVRTGLFVGNEQFF. V usage is TRBV7-8 and J usage is TRBJ2-1; the D call of TRBD1 rests on TCRdb alone, since no DNA is present to check it. Germline V gene data show CDR1 as SGHVS and CDR2 as FQNEAQ. This CDR3 is 18 amino acids long.

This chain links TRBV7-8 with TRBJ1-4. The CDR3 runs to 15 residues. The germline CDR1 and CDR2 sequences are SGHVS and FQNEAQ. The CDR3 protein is CASSLSPGNNEKLFF.

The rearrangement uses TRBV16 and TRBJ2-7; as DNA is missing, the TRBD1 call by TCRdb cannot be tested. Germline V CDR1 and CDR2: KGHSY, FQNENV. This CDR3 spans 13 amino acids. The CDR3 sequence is CASRGGDFSEQYF. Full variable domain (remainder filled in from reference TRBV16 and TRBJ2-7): GEEVAQTPKHLVRGEGQKAKLYCAPIKGHSYVFWYQQVLKNEFKFLISFQNENVFDETGMPKERFSAKCLPNSPCSLEIQATKLEDSAVYFCASRGGDFSEQYFGPGTRLTVT.